The clone carrying this T cell receptor beta chain has more than one count but fewer than ten. Its antigen is unidentified. TCRdb passed the 5' RACE reads through MiXCR, listing each CDR3 protein once. The table has approximately 350,000 distinct CDR3 sequences, approximately 22% seen once. V was pared by 7 bases and J by 1 base, with 14 bases between. CDR1 MDHEN and CDR2 SYDVKM come from the germline V gene. The CDR3 is 14 residues long. The data derive from a study of CD8 T cells in ankylosing spondylitis. Broader study findings: Some of the motif variants had earlier been found in reactive arthritis patients' fluid and blood. Within ankylosing spondylitis blood, a TCR beta motif made up of under 10 highly homologous variants appeared to be characteristic.

Sequencing used blood, either unsorted or a sorted T cell fraction (not recorded which). The chain carries TRBV28 and TRBJ2-7; D may correspond to TRBD1 or TRBD2 (5 bases each). This receptor was taken from a male donor with ankylosing spondylitis or in good health (not recorded which). CDR3 region: CASINRDGSYEQYF. DNA of the CDR3: TGTGCCAGCATTAACCGGGACGGATCCTACGAGCAGTACTTC.